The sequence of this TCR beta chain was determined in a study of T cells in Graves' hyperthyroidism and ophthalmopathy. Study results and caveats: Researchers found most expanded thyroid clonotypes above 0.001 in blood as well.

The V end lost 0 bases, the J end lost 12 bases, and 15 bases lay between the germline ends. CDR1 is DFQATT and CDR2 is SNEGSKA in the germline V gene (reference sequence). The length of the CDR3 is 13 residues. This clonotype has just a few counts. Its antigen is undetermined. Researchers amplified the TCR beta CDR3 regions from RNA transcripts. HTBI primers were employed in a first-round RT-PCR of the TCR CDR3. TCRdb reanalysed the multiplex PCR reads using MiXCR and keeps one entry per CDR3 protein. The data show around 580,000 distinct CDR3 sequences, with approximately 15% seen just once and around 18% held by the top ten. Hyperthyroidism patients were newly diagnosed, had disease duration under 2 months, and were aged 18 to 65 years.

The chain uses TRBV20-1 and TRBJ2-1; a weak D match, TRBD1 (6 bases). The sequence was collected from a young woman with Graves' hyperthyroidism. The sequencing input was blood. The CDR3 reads CSARDGREGGQFF. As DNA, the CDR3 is TGCAGTGCTAGAGATGGCCGGGAAGGGGGGCAGTTCTTC.